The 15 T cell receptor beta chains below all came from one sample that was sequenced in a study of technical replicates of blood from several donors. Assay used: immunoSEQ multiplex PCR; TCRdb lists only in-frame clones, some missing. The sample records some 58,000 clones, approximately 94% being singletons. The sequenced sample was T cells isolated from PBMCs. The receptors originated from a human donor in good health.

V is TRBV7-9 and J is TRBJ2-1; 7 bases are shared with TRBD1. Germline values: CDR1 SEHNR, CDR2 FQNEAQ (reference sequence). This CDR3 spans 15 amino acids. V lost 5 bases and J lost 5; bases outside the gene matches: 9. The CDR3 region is CASSANRGRDNEQFF. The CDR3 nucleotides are TGTGCCAGCAGCGCGAACAGGGGTCGGGACAATGAGCAGTTCTTC.

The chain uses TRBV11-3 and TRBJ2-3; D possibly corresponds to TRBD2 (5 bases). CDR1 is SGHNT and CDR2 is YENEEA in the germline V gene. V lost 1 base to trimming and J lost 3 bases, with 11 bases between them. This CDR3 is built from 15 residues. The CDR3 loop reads CASSLGAADTDTQYF. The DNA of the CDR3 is TGTGCCAGCAGCTTAGGGGCAGCGGATACAGATACGCAGTATTTT.

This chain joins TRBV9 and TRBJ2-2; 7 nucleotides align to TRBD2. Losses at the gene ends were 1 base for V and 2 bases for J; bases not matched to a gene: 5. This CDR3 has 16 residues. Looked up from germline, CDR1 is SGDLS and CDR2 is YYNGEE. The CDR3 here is CASSVYGGINTGELFF. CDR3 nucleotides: TGTGCCAGCAGCGTATACGGGGGGATCAACACCGGGGAGCTGTTTTTT. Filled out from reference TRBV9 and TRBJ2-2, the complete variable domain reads DSGVTQTPKHLITATGQRVTLRCSPRSGDLSVYWYQQSLDQGLQFLIQYYNGEERAKGNILERFSAQQFPDLHSELNLSSLELGDSALYFCASSVYGGINTGELFFGEGSRLTVL.

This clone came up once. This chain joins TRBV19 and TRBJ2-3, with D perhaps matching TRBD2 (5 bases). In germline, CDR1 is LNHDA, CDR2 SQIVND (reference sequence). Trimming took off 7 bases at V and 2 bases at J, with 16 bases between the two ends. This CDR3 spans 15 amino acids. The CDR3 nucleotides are TGTGCCAGTACCCGGGATAGCGCAGTCACAGATACGCAGTATTTT. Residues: CASTRDSAVTDTQYF.

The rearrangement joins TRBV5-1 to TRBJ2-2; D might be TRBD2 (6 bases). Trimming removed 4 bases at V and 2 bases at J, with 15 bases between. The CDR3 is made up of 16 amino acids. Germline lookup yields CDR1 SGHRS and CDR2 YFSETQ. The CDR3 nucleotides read TGCGCCAGCAGCCCATTAACTAGCCATAACACCGGGGAGCTGTTTTTT. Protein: CASSPLTSHNTGELFF.

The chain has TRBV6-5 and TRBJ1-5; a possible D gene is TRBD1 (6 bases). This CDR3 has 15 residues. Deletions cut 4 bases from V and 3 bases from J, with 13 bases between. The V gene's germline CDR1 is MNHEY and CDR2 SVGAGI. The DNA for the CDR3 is TGTGCCAGCAGTTTGCAGGGGAGTCCCAATCAGCCCCAGCATTTT. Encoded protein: CASSLQGSPNQPQHF.

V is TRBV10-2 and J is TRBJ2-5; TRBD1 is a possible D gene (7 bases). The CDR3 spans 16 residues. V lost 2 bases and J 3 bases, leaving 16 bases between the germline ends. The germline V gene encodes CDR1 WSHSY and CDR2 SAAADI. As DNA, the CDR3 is TGCGCCAGCAGTGAGCCTGGGGGGACAGAGAAAGAGACCCAGTACTTC. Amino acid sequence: CASSEPGGTEKETQYF.

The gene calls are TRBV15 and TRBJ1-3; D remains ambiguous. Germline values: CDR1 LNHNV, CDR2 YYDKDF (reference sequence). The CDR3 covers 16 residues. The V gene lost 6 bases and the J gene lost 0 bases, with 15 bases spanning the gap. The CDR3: CATRPTRSTSGNTIYF. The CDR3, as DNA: TGTGCCACCAGGCCGACGAGGTCCACCTCTGGAAACACCATATATTTT.

In DNA form, the CDR3 reads TGCGCCAGCAGGAAGGCAGGGGGCCCCTCTGGGGCCAACGTCCTGACTTTC. It is translated as CASRKAGGPSGANVLTF. This chain uses TRBV5-1 with TRBJ2-6; the match to TRBD1 covers 8 bases. The CDR3 extends over 17 amino acids. CDR1 is SGHRS, CDR2 YFSETQ, per germline. The trim removed 5 bases at V and 0 bases at J, leaving 7 bases unmatched.

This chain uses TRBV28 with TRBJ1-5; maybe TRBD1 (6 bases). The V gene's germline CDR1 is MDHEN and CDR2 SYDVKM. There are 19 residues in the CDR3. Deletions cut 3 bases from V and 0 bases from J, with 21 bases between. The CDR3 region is CASSFFGTKLVDSNQPQHF. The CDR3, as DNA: TGTGCCAGCAGTTTCTTTGGGACAAAACTGGTAGATAGCAATCAGCCCCAGCATTTT.

This CDR3 reads CASRGSEGWEKLFF. The CDR3 nucleotides are TGTGCCAGTCGGGGGTCCGAGGGATGGGAAAAACTGTTTTTT. This rearrangement joins TRBV7-6 to TRBJ1-4; the D gene is possibly TRBD1 (5 bases). There are 14 residues in the CDR3. Germline V gene lookup returns CDR1 SGHVS and CDR2 FNYEAQ. Trimming removed 9 bases from V and 8 bases from J, with 19 bases in between. The variable domain in full, with the rest retrieved from reference TRBV7-6 and TRBJ1-4, is GAGVSQSPRYKVTKRGQDVALRCDPISGHVSLYWYRQALGQGPEFLTYFNYEAQQDKSGLPNDRFSAERPEGSISTLTIQRTEQRDSAMYRCASRGSEGWEKLFFGSGTQLSVL.

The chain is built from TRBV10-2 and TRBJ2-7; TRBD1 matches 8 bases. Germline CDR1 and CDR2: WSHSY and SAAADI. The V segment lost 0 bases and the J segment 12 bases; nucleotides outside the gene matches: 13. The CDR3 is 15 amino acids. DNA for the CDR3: TGCGCCAGCAGTGAGTCATTAACCCTGTCCGGACAGGGGTACTTC. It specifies CASSESLTLSGQGYF.

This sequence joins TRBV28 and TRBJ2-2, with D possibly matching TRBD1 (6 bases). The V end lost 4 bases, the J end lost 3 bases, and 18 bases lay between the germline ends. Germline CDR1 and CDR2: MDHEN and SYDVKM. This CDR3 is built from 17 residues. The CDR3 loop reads CASSSPPRGLDTGELFF. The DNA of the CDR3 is TGTGCCAGCAGTTCCCCCCCCAGGGGCTTGGACACCGGGGAGCTGTTTTTT.

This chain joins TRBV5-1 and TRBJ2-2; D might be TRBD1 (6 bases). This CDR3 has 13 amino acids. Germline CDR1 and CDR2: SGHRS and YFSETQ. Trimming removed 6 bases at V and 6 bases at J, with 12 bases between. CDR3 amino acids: CASNNRVSGELFF. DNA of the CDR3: TGCGCCAGCAACAACAGGGTCTCCGGGGAGCTGTTTTTT.

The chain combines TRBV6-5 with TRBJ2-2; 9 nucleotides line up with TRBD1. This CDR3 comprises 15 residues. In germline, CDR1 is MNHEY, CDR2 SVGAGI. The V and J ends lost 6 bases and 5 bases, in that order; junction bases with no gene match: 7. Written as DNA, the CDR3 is TGTGCCAGCAGGAAACAGGGGGCGCAAACCGGGGAGCTGTTTTTT. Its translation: CASRKQGAQTGELFF.